One T cell receptor (beta chain) is described in this entry. Its antigen is not known. This entry belongs to a study of identical twins. Findings and caveats of the study: Cord blood beta clonotypes that were abundant carried fewer insertions, and memory repertoires showed no such trend. Models underpredicted monozygotic twin sharing of out-of-frame TCR alpha.

TCRdb itself ran the 5' RACE reads through MiXCR, one entry per CDR3 protein. Of approximately 1.8 million distinct CDR3 sequences listed, about 32% are singletons. The CDR3 covers 14 residues. Germline V CDR1 and CDR2: SNHLY, FYNNEI. V lost 11 bases to trimming and J lost 1 base, with 18 bases between them. This TCR came from a newborn girl in good health. The gene calls are TRBV2 and TRBJ2-7; D is undetermined. Material for sequencing was cord blood. CDR3: CAGTPLLVSYEQYF. CDR3 sequence (DNA): TGTGCCGGCACCCCTCTCCTCGTTTCCTACGAGCAGTACTTC.